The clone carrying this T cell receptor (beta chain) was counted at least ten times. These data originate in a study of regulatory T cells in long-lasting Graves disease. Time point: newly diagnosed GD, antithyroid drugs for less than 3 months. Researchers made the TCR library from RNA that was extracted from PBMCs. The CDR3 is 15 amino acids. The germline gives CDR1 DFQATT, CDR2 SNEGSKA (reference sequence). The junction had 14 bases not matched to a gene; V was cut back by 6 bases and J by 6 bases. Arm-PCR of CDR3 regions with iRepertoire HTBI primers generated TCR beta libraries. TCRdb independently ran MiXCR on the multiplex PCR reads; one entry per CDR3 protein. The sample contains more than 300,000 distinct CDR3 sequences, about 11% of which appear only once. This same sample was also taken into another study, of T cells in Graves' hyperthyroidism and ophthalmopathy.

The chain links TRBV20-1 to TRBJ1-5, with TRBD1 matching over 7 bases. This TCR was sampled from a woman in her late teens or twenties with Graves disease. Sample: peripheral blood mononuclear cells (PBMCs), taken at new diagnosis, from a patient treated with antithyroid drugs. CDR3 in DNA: TGCAGTGCCAAACCTCTGGACAGGCAAGGTCAGCCCCAGCATTTT. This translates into CSAKPLDRQGQPQHF.